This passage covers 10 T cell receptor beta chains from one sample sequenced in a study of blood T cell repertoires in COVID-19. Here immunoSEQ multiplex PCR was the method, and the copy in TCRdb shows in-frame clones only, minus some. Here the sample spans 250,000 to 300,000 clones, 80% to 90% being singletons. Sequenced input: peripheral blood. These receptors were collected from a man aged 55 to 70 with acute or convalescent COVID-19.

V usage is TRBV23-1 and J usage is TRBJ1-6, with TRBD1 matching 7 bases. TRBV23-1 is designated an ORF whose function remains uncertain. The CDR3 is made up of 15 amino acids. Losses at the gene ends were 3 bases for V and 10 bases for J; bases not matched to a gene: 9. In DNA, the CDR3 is TGCGCCAGCAGTCACGACAGGGAAGGAGGATCACCCCTCCACTTT. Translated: CASSHDREGGSPLHF.

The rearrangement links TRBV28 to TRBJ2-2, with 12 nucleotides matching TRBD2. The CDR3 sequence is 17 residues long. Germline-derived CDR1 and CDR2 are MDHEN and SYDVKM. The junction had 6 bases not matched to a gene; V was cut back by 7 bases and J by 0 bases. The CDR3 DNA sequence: TGTGCCAGCAATCTCCTAGCGGGAGGGCCGAACACCGGGGAGCTGTTTTTT. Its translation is CASNLLAGGPNTGELFF.

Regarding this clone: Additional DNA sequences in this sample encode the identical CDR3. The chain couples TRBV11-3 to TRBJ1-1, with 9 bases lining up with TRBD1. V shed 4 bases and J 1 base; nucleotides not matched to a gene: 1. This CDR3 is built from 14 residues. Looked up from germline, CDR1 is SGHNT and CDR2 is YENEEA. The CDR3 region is CASSSGQGNTEAFF. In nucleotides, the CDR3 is TGTGCCAGCAGCTCGGGACAGGGGAACACTGAAGCTTTCTTT.

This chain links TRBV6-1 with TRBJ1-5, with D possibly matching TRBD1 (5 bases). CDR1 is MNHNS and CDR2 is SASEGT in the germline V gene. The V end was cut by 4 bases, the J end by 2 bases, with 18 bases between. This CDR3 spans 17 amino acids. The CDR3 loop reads CASSVSSGGLRNQPQHF. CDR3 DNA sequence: TGTGCCAGCAGTGTTAGTTCGGGGGGTTTACGCAATCAGCCCCAGCATTTT.

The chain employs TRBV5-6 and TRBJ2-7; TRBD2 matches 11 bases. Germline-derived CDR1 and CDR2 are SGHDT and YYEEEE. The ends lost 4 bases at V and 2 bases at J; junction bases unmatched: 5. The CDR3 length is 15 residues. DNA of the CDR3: TGTGCCAGCAGCCCGGGACTAGCGGAACCCTACGAGCAGTACTTC. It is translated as CASSPGLAEPYEQYF.

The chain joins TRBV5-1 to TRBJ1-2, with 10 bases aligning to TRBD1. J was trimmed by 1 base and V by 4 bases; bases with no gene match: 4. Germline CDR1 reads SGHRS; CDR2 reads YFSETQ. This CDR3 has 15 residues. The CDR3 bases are TGCGCCAGCAGCGCGCGGGACAGGGGTAACTATGGCTACACCTTC. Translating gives CASSARDRGNYGYTF.

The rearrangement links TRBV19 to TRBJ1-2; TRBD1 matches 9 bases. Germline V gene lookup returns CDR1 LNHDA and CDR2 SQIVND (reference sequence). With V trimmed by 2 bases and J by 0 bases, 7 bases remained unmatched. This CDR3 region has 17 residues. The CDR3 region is CASSIKTGGPTNYGYTF. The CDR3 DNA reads TGTGCCAGTAGTATAAAAACAGGGGGCCCAACTAACTATGGCTACACCTTC.

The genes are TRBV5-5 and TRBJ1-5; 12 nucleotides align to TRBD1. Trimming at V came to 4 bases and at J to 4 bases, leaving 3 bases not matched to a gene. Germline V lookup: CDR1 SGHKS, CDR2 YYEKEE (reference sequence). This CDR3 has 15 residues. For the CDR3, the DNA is TGTGCCAGCAGCCCGGGACAGGGGGCTAATCAGCCCCAGCATTTT. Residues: CASSPGQGANQPQHF.

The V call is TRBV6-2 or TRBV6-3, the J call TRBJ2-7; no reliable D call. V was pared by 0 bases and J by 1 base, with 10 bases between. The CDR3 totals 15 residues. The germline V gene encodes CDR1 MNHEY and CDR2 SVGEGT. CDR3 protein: CASSYSIGGSYEQYF. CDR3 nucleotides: TGTGCCAGCAGTTACTCGATCGGCGGATCCTACGAGCAGTACTTC.

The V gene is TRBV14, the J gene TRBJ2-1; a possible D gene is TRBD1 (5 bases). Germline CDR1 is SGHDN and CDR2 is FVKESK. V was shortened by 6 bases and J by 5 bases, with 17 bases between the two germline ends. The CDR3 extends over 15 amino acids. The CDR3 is CASRLQAGPHNEQFF. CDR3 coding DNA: TGTGCCAGCAGACTACAGGCAGGGCCTCACAATGAGCAGTTCTTC. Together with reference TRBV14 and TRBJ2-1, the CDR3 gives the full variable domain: EAGVTQFPSHSVIEKGQTVTLRCDPISGHDNLYWYRRVMGKEIKFLLHFVKESKQDESGMPNNRFLAERTGGTYSTLKVQPAELEDSGVYFCASRLQAGPHNEQFFGPGTRLTVL.